Below, one T cell receptor beta chain is given with its context. Its antigen is still unknown. This sample stems from a study of cytomegalovirus exposure and HLA in healthy donors. Study-wide results and caveats: Published work reported that the classifier diagnosed cytomegalovirus status with high specificity and sensitivity. In the 120 or so validation repertoires, approximately 93% of cluster scores exceeded 0, per a later analysis. The study recorded over 150 TCR beta chains that were cytomegalovirus-associated.

The method was immunoSEQ multiplex PCR; TCRdb's version includes in-frame clones alone and lacks a portion of them. Of 150,000 to 200,000 clones in the sample, just under 85% were seen once. Germline V gene data show CDR1 as LNHDA and CDR2 as SQIVND (reference sequence). There are 13 residues in the CDR3. Between the trimmed V and J ends, which lost 2 bases and 6 bases, there was a span of 9 bases. The sequence derives from a man under 40 in good health and CMV-seropositive. The chain couples TRBV19 to TRBJ2-3; D gene ambiguous. Sequencing was performed on PBMCs. The CDR3 sequence: CASSINSGDTQYF. The CDR3 coding sequence is TGTGCCAGTAGTATAAACAGTGGCGATACGCAGTATTTT.